What follows describes a single T cell receptor beta chain. Its specificity is unknown. Repertoires were generated with immunoSEQ multiplex PCR, while TCRdb's copy carries only in-frame clones and drops some. The table has 90,000 to 95,000 clones, approximately 80% seen once; the top ten hold approximately 23%. CDR1 is MNHNS, CDR2 SASEGT, per germline. Trimming pared 6 bases from V and 0 bases from J, leaving 6 bases between. The CDR3 is 13 amino acids. The data derive from a study of cytotoxic CD8 clonotypes in ibrutinib-treated CLL. Study conclusions and caveats: Public clonotypes, rarely seen, contracted or held steady on treatment. At baseline, clonality was higher than in age-matched healthy donors and correlated with CD8+ counts. The study found clonality rose at ibrutinib response, then fell toward baseline at progression.

This material consisted of PBMCs, taken after 24 months of ibrutinib treatment. The chain is built from TRBV6-1 and TRBJ2-1; no firm D call. This receptor was obtained from a human donor with chronic lymphocytic leukemia. This CDR3 is CASRQSSYNEQFF. Written as DNA, the CDR3 is TGTGCCAGCAGACAGAGCTCCTACAATGAGCAGTTCTTC.